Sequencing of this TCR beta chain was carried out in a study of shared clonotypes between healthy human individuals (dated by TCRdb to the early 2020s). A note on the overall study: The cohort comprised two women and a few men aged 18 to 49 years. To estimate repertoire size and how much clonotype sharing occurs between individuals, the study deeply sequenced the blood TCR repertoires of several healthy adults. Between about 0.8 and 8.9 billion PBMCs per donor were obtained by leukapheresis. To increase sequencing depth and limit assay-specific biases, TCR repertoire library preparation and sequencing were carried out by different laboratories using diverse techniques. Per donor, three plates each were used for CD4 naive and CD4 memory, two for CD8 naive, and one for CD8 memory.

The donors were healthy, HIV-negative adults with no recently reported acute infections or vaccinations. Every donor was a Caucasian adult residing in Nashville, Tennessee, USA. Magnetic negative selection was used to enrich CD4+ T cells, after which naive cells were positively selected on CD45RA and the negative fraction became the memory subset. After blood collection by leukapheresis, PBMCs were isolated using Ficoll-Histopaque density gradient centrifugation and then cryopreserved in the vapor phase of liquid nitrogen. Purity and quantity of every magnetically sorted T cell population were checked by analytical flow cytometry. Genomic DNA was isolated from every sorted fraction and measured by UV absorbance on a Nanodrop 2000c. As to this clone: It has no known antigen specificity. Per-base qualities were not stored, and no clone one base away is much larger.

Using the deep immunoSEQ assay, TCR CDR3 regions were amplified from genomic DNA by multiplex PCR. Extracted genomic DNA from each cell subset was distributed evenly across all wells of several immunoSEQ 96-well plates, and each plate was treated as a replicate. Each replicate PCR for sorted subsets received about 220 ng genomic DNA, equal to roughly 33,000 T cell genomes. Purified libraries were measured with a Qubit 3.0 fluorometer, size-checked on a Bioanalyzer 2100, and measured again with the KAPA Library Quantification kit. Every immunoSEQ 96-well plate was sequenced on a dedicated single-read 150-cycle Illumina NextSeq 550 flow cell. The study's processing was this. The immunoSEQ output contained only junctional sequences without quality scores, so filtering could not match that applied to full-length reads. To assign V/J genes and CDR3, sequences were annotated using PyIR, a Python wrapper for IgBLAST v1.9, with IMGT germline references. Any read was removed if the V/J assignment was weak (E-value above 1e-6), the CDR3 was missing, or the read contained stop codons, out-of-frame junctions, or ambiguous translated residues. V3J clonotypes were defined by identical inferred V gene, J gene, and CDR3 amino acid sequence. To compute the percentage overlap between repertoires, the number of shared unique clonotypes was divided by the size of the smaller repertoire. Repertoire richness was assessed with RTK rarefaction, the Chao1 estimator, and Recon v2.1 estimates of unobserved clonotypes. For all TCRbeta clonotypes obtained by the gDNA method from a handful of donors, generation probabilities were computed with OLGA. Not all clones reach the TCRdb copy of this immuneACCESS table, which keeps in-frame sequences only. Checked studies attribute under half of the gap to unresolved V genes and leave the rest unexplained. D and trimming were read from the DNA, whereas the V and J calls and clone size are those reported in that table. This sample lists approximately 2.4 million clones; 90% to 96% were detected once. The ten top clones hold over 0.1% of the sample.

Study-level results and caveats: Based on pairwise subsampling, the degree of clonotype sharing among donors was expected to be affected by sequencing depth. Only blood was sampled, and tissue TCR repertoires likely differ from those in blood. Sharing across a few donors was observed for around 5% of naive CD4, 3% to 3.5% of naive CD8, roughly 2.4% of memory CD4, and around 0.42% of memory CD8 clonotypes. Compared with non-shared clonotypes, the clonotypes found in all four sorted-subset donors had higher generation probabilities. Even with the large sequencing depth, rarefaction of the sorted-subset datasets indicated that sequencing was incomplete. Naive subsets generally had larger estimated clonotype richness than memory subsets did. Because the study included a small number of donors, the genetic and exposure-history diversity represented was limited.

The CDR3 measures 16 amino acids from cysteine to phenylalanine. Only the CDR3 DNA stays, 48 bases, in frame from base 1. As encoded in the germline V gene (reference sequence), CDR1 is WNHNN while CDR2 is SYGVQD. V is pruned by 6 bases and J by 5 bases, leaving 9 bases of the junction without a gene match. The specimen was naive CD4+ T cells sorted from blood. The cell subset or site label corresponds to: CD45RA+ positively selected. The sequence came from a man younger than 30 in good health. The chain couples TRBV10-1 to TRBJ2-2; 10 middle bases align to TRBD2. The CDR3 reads CASSTGGLAVTGELFF. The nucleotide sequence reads TGCGCCAGCAGCACCGGTGGACTAGCGGTTACCGGGGAGCTGTTTTTT.